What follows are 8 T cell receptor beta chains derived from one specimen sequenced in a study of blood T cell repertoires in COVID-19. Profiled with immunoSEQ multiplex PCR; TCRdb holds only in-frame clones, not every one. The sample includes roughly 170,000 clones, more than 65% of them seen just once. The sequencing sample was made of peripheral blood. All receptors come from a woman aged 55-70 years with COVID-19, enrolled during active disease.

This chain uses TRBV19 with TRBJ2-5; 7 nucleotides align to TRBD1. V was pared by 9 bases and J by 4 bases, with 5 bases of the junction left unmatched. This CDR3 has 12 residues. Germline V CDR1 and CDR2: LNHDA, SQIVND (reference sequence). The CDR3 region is CASRDSRETQYF. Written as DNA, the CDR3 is TGTGCCAGCCGGGACAGTCGAGAGACCCAGTACTTC.

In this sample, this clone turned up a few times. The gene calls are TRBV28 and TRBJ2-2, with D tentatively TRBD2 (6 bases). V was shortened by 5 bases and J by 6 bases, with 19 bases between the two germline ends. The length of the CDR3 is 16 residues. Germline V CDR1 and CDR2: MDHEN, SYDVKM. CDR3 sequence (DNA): TGTGCCAGCAGTGGGGGAAGGGGAGGAAAAGCCGGGGAGCTGTTTTTT. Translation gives CASSGGRGGKAGELFF. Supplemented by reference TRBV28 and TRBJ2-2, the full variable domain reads DVKVTQSSRYLVKRTGEKVFLECVQDMDHENMFWYRQDPGLGLRLIYFSYDVKMKEKGDIPEGYSVSREKKERFSLILESASTNQTSMYLCASSGGRGGKAGELFFGEGSRLTVL.

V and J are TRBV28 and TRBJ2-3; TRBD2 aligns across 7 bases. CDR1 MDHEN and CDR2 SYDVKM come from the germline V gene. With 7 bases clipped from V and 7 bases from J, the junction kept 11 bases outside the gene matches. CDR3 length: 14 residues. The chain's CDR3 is CASIGGGPVNTQYF. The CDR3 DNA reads TGTGCCAGCATTGGGGGAGGGCCGGTTAATACGCAGTATTTT.

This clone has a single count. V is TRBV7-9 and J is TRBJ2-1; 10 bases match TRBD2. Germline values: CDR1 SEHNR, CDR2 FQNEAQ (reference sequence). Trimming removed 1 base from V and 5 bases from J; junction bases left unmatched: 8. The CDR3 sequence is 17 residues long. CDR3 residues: CASSLGLGLAVDNEQFF. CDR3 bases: TGTGCCAGCAGCTTAGGATTAGGACTAGCGGTCGACAATGAGCAGTTCTTC. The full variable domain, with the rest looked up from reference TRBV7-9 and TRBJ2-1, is DTGVSQNPRHKITKRGQNVTFRCDPISEHNRLYWYRQTLGQGPEFLTYFQNEAQLEKSRLLSDRFSAERPKGSFSTLEIQRTEQGDSAMYLCASSLGLGLAVDNEQFFGPGTRLTVL.

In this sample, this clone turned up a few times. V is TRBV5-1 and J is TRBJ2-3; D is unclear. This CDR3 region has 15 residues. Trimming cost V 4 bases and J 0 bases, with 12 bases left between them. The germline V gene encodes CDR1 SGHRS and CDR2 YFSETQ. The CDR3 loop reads CASSASVISTDTQYF. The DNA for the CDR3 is TGCGCCAGCAGCGCATCGGTTATTAGCACAGATACGCAGTATTTT.

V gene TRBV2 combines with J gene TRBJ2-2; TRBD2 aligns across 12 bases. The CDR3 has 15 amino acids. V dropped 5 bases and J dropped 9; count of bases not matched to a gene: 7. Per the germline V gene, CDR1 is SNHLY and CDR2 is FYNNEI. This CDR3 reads CASSWWTSGERELFF. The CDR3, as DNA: TGTGCCAGCAGTTGGTGGACTAGCGGGGAAAGGGAGCTGTTTTTT. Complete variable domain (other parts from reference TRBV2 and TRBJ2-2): EPEVTQTPSHQVTQMGQEVILRCVPISNHLYFYWYRQILGQKVEFLVSFYNNEISEKSEIFDDQFSVERPDGSNFTLKIRSTKLEDSAMYFCASSWWTSGERELFFGEGSRLTVL.

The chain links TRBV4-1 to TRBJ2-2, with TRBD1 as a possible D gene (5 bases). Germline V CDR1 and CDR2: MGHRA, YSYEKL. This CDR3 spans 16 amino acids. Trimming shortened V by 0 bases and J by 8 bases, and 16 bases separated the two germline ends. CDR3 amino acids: CASSQDRGQGPGELFF. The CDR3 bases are TGCGCCAGCAGCCAAGATAGGGGCCAAGGGCCGGGGGAGCTGTTTTTT.

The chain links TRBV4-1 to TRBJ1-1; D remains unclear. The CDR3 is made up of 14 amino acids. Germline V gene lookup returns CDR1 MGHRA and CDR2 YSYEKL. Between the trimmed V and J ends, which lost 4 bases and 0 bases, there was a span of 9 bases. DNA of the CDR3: TGCGCCAGCAGCCCCATCAGTTTGAACACTGAAGCTTTCTTT. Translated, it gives CASSPISLNTEAFF.